This T cell receptor beta chain was identified in a study of immune evolution from preneoplasia to lung adenocarcinoma. Study observations and caveats: Top clone share appeared to fall from AAH through AIS, MIA, adenocarcinoma.

Germline V gene data show CDR1 as SGHNT and CDR2 as YYREEE (reference sequence). The CDR3 sequence is 15 residues long. Trimming took 1 base from V and 1 from J; bases not matched to a gene: 3. Libraries were prepared by immunoSEQ multiplex PCR; TCRdb keeps only in-frame clonotypes and omits some of them. Of about 4,500 clones listed, roughly 78% were seen once; the top ten hold 29%. Concerning this clone itself: The antigen is unknown.

Nucleic acids came from premalignant or tumor cells enriched by macro-dissection. Sample: FFPE invasive lung adenocarcinoma tissue. The clonotype was recovered from a person aged 35 to 65 with lung adenocarcinoma. Some clones in this sample may be carry-over from other donors' samples. This chain links TRBV5-4 with TRBJ2-7; 9 bases line up with TRBD1. In DNA, the CDR3 is TGTGCCAGCAGCTTGACCGGGACAGGGTCCTACGAGCAGTACTTC. It yields the protein CASSLTGTGSYEQYF.